This TCR beta chain was documented in a study of T cells in Graves' hyperthyroidism and ophthalmopathy. Study-wide results and limits: Blood held most thyroid clonotypes expanded above 0.001 frequency. Ophthalmopathy was model-predicted a median roughly 6.2 months pre-onset.

There were TCR beta CDR3 regions amplified from RNA transcripts. TCR CDR3 regions were first amplified by RT-PCR with HTBI primers. MiXCR, run by TCRdb on the multiplex PCR reads, gives a single entry per CDR3 protein. In the table there are about 250,000 distinct CDR3 sequences, about 20% of which are singletons. Of note for this clonotype: Its cognate antigen is unknown.

The CDR3 runs to 13 residues. The germline CDR1 and CDR2 sequences are GTSNPN and SVGIG (reference sequence). Trimming pared 1 base from V and 5 bases from J, leaving 9 bases between. Sample: blood. The clonotype comes from a man aged 25-45 years with Graves' ophthalmopathy. The chain uses TRBV30 and TRBJ1-5, with D possibly TRBD1 on 5 matching bases. This chain's CDR3 is CAWSEGEHQPQHF. As DNA, the CDR3 is TGTGCCTGGAGTGAAGGGGAGCATCAGCCCCAGCATTTT.